This T cell receptor beta chain was sequenced during a study of cytomegalovirus exposure and HLA in healthy donors. As for the study in general: As released early, the data held about 85 million unique TCRs from HLA-typed donors. Overall study findings and caveats: Most TCR sequences showed up rarely, but some public TCRs showed up in many donors. Specificity of three CMV-associated chains for CMV antigens was verified in vitro.

CDR1 is SGDLS and CDR2 is YYNGEE in the germline V gene. With V trimmed by 3 bases and J by 4 bases, 8 bases remained unmatched. The CDR3 length is 15 residues. Use of 60 Vbeta and 13 Jbeta primers characterized the PCR. TCRdb's copy holds only in-frame clones and misses some; the assay was immunoSEQ multiplex PCR. The sample records approximately 130,000 clones, around 77% being singletons. Healthy donors of bone marrow made up the group. This clone was seen only a few times. Antigen specificity is unknown. Sequencing was performed on PBMCs. The sequence came from a man aged 50 to 60 in good health and CMV-seronegative. J is TRBJ2-3 and V is TRBV9, with 7 bases lining up with TRBD2. The CDR3 bases are TGTGCCAGCAGCGGGGGAGCGGGAAGACCAGATACGCAGTATTTT. Translating gives CASSGGAGRPDTQYF.